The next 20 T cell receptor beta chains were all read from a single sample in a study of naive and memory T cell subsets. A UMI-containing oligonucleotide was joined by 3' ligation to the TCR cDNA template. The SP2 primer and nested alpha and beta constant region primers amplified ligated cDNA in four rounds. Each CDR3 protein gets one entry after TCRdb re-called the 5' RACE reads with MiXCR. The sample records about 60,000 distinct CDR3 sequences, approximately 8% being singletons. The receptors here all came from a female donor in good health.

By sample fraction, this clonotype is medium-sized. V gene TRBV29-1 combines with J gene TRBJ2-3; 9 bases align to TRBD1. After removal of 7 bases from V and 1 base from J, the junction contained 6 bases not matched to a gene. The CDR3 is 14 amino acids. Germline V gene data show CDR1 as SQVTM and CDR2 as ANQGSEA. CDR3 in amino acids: CSAGGQGGTDTQYF. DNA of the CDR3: TGCAGCGCAGGGGGACAGGGTGGCACAGATACGCAGTATTTT.

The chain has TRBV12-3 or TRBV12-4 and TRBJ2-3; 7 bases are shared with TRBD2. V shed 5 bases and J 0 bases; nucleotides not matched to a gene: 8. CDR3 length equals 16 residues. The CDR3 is CASSHRVGGSTDTQYF. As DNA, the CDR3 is TGTGCCAGCAGTCATCGGGTGGGAGGGAGCACAGATACGCAGTATTTT.

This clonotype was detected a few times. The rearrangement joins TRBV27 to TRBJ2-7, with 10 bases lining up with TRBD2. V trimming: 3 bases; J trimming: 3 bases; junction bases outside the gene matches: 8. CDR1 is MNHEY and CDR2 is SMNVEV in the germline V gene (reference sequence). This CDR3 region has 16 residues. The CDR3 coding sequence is TGTGCCAGCAGTTTTAGCATAGCGGGAGGTTTCTACGAGCAGTACTTC. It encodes CASSFSIAGGFYEQYF.

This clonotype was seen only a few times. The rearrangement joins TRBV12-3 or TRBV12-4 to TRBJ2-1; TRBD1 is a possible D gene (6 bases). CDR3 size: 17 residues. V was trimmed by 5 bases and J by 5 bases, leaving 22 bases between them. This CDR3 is CASSPLPGHLFDNEQFF. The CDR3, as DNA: TGTGCCAGCAGTCCCCTACCGGGACACCTCTTTGACAATGAGCAGTTCTTC.

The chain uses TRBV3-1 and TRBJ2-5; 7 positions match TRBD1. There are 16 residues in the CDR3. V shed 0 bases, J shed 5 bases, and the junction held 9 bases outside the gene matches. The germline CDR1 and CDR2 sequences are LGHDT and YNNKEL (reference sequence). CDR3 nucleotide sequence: TGTGCCAGCAGCCAAGAAGTCGGCCCAGGGGGTGAGACCCAGTACTTC. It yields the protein CASSQEVGPGGETQYF.

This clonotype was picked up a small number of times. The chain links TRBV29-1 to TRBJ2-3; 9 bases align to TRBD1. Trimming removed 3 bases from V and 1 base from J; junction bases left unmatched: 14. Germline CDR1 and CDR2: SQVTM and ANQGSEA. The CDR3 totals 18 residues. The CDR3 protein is CSVERGQGGPTGTDTQYF. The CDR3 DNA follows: TGCAGCGTTGAGCGGGGACAGGGTGGGCCAACGGGCACAGATACGCAGTATTTT.

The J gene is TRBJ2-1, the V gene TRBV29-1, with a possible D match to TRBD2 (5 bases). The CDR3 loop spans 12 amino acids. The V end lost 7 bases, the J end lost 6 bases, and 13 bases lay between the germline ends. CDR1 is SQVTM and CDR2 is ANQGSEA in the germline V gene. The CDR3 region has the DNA TGCAGCGCTCTACGGGATGGCAATGAGCAGTTCTTC. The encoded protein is CSALRDGNEQFF.

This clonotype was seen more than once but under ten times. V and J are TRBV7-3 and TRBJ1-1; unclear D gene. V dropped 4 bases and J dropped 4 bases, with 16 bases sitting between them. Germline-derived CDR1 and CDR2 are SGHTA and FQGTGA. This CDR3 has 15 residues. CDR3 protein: CASSSTVGVGTEAFF. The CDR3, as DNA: TGTGCCAGCAGCTCAACAGTTGGGGTTGGCACTGAAGCTTTCTTT.

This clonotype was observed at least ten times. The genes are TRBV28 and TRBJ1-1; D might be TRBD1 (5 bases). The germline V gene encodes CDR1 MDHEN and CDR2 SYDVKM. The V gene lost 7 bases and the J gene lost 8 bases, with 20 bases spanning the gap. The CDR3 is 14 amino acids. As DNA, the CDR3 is TGTGCCAGCAATGCCGAAGGGAGGACAACCGAAGCTTTCTTT. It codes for CASNAEGRTTEAFF.

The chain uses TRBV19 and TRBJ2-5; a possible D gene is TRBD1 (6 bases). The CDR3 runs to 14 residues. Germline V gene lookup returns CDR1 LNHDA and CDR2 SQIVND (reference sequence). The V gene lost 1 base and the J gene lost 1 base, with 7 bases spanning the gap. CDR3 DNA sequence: TGTGCCAGTAGTATAGGAGGGGGCCAAGAGACCCAGTACTTC. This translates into CASSIGGGQETQYF.

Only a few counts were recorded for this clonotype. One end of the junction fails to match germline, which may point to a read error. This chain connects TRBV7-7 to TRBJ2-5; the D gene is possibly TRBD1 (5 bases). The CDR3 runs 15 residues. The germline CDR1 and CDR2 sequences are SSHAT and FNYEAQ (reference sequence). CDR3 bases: TGTGCTAGCAGCTTAAGCCCTACAGGAATGGAGACCCAGTACTTC. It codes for CASSLSPTGMETQYF.

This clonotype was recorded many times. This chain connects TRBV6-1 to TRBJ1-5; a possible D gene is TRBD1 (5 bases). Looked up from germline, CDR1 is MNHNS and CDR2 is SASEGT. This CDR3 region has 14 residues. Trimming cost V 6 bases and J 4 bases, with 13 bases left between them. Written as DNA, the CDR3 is TGTGCCAGCAGCGGGGGGTGGCGTAATCAGCCCCAGCATTTT. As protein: CASSGGWRNQPQHF.

CDR3 bases: TGCAGTGCTGAATATTCTGGGGCCAACGTCCTGACTTTC. Its protein is CSAEYSGANVLTF. The chain carries TRBV20-1 and TRBJ2-6; D is ambiguous. V was shortened by 5 bases and J by 1 base, with 6 bases between the two germline ends. The CDR3 runs 13 residues. The germline CDR1 and CDR2 sequences are DFQATT and SNEGSKA (reference sequence).

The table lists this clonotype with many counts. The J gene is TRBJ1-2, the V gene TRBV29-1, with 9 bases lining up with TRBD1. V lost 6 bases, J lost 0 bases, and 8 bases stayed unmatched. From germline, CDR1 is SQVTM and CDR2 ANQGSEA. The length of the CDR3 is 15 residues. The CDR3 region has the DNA TGCAGCGTACAGGGGGCGGCCACAGCTAACTATGGCTACACCTTC. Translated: CSVQGAATANYGYTF.

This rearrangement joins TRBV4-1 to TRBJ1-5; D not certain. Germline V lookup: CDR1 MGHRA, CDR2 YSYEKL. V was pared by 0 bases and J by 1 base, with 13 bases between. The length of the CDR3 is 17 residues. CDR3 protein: CASSQDRSHSSNQPQHF. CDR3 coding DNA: TGCGCCAGCAGCCAAGATCGATCACACTCGAGCAATCAGCCCCAGCATTTT.

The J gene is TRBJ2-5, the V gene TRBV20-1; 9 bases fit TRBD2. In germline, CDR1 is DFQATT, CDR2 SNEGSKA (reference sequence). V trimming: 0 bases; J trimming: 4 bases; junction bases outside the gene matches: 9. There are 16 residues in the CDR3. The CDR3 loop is CSAREGKRGAGETQYF. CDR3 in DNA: TGCAGTGCTAGAGAAGGCAAGCGGGGGGCCGGAGAGACCCAGTACTTC.

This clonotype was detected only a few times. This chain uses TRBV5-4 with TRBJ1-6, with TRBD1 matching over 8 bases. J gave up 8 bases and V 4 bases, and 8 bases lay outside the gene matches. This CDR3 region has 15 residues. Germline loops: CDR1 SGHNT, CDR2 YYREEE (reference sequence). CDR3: CASSRRQGLYSPLHF. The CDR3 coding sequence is TGTGCCAGCAGCCGACGACAGGGGCTATATTCACCCCTCCACTTT.

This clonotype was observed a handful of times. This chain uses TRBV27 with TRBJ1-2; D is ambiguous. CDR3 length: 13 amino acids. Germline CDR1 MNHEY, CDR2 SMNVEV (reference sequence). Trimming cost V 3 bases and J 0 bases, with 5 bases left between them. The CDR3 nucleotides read TGTGCCAGCAGTTTTAGAACTAACTATGGCTACACCTTC. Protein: CASSFRTNYGYTF.

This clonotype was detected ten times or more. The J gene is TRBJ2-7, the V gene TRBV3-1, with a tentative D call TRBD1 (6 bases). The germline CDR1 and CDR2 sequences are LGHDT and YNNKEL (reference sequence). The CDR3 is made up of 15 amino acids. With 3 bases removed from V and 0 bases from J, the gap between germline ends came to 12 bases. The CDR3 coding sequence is TGTGCCAGCAGCCATACTTACAGGGCCTCCTACGAGCAGTACTTC. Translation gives CASSHTYRASYEQYF.

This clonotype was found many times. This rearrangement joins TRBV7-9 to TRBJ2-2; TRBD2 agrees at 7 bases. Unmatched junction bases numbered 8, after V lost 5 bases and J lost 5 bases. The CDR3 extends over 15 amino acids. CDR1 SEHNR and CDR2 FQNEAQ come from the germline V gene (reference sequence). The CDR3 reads CASSPREARTGELFF. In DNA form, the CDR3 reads TGTGCCAGCAGCCCCCGGGAGGCACGAACCGGGGAGCTGTTTTTT.